This record covers a single T cell receptor beta chain. The antigen is not known. The record originates from a study of T cell responses to AZD1222 COVID-19 vaccine. Study results and limitations: No repertoire was sampled before or during the peak T cell response, only after it. Nearly half of unique spike-specific TCRs reportedly avoided B.1.351 and B.1.1.7 mutated regions. Two AZD1222 administrations were followed by greater Spike-specific TCR breadth and depth.

Trimming took 5 bases from V and 4 from J, leaving 15 bases between them. The CDR3 contains 15 residues. Per germline, CDR1 MNHEY and CDR2 SVGEGT. Profiling relied on immunoSEQ multiplex PCR, and the TCRdb table lists in-frame clones only, not all of them. The data contain about 100,000 clones, roughly 83% of them singletons. The rearrangement links TRBV6-2 or TRBV6-3 to TRBJ1-5; perhaps TRBD1 as D (6 bases). This clonotype was sampled from an adult in good health. This specimen consisted of peripheral blood, obtained on day 0 of AZD1222 vaccination. The CDR3 loop is CASSIYGTRNQPQHF. The CDR3, as DNA: TGTGCCAGCAGTATATACGGGACAAGGAATCAGCCCCAGCATTTT.